These 26 T cell receptor beta chains originate from one sample sequenced in a study of T-cell memory formation after mild COVID-19 (dated by TCRdb to the early 2020s). The library was generated by 5' RACE. Sequencing instrument: Illumina NovaSeq 6000. The public reads were reanalyzed by TCRdb: fastp trimming at Q25, MiXCR alignment, in-frame beta chains only. Under each unique CDR3 protein, matching rows form one entry showing the most common genes and DNA. Across this sample there are 190,000 or so distinct CDR3 sequences, with about a fifth seen only once. The ten largest clones represent 23% of the sample. Input material: PBMCs or a T cell subset sorted from them (not recorded which). The receptors were gathered from an adult woman who had mild COVID-19 (a few samples of this study predate the infection). The sample titles of this study are shuffled in the database, so cell type and time point are left out; the donor was told from shared clones.

J is TRBJ2-7 and V is TRBV4-2; D ambiguous. This CDR3 spans 17 amino acids. Germline V gene lookup returns CDR1 LGHNA and CDR2 YNFKEQ. Trimming cost V 2 bases and J 0 bases, with 17 bases left between them. DNA of the CDR3: TGTGCCAGCAGCCAATTAATCGGTGTTTCGGGCTCCTACGAGCAGTACTTC. Translated, it gives CASSQLIGVSGSYEQYF.

The sample holds a few counts of this clonotype. The J gene is TRBJ1-2, the V gene TRBV2; TRBD1 matches 7 bases. The CDR3 totals 15 residues. V shed 2 bases, J shed 3 bases, and the junction held 6 bases outside the gene matches. Per germline, CDR1 SNHLY and CDR2 FYNNEI. CDR3 sequence: CASSERGGADYGYTF. The CDR3 DNA reads TGTGCCAGCAGTGAAAGAGGGGGCGCCGACTATGGCTACACCTTC.

Many counts were recorded for this clonotype. V is TRBV7-9 and J is TRBJ2-7; D is possibly TRBD2 (5 bases). Germline CDR1 is SEHNR and CDR2 is FQNEAQ (reference sequence). Trimming removed 6 bases from V and 1 base from J, with 13 bases in between. This CDR3 is 14 amino acids long. CDR3 bases: TGTGCCAGCAGTCCAGGAGGTGGATCCTACGAGCAGTACTTC. Protein: CASSPGGGSYEQYF.

This clonotype was counted between two and nine times. The chain employs TRBV4-3 and TRBJ1-1; D remains ambiguous. The V end was cut by 1 base, the J end by 4 bases, with 10 bases between. Germline V gene data show CDR1 as LGHNA and CDR2 as YSLEER. There are 14 residues in the CDR3. The CDR3 DNA is TGCGCCAGCAGCCAAGTGAGCCTACCCACTGAAGCTTTCTTT. Its translation is CASSQVSLPTEAFF.

In its sample, this clonotype was seen many times. The genes are TRBV29-1 and TRBJ2-5, with 7 positions matching TRBD1. The trim removed 3 bases at V and 4 bases at J, leaving 14 bases unmatched. The CDR3 extends over 16 amino acids. The germline V gene encodes CDR1 SQVTM and CDR2 ANQGSEA. CDR3 protein: CSVELGDSGGIETQYF. The DNA for the CDR3 is TGCAGCGTTGAGTTGGGTGATTCAGGGGGAATAGAGACCCAGTACTTC.

V usage is TRBV7-8 and J usage is TRBJ2-1; 7 nucleotides match TRBD2. The CDR3 length is 17 residues. V lost 1 base to trimming and J lost 5 bases; unmatched junction nucleotides: 11. CDR1 SGHVS and CDR2 FQNEAQ come from the germline V gene. This chain's CDR3 is CASSLDPWASGDNEQFF. The CDR3 DNA is TGTGCCAGCAGCTTAGACCCTTGGGCTAGCGGAGACAATGAGCAGTTCTTC.

This clonotype came up a few times. This chain connects TRBV4-3 to TRBJ2-3; TRBD2 matches 8 bases. The CDR3 extends over 15 amino acids. The germline CDR1 and CDR2 sequences are LGHNA and YSLEER. The J segment lost 4 bases and the V segment lost 9 bases, leaving 12 bases of the junction unmatched. Written as DNA, the CDR3 is TGCGCCAGTGCCGTATGGCGGGAGGTCTCAGATACGCAGTATTTT. It encodes CASAVWREVSDTQYF.

This chain joins TRBV24-1 and TRBJ1-2; D is ambiguous. V was pared by 0 bases and J by 4 bases, with 8 bases between. CDR1 is KGHDR, CDR2 SFDVKD, per germline. The CDR3 sequence is 14 residues long. CDR3 sequence reads: CATSDLNEPYGYTF. Written as DNA, the CDR3 is TGTGCCACCAGTGATTTGAACGAGCCCTATGGCTACACCTTC.

V and J are TRBV9 and TRBJ1-2; 7 nucleotides align to TRBD1. Germline V CDR1 and CDR2: SGDLS, YYNGEE. Trimming at V came to 2 bases and at J to 6 bases, leaving 4 bases not matched to a gene. The CDR3 consists of 13 residues. CDR3 DNA sequence: TGTGCCAGCAGCGTCCGGGACAGAGATGGCTACACCTTC. Residues: CASSVRDRDGYTF.

The chain combines TRBV29-1 with TRBJ2-1; the match to TRBD2 covers 12 bases. The CDR3 consists of 18 residues. J gave up 0 bases and V 4 bases, and 10 bases lay outside the gene matches. CDR1 is SQVTM and CDR2 is ANQGSEA in the germline V gene. This CDR3 is CSVGPGLAGDASYNEQFF. CDR3 bases: TGCAGCGTTGGCCCGGGACTAGCGGGCGATGCCTCCTACAATGAGCAGTTCTTC.

The rearrangement uses TRBV7-9 and TRBJ2-7; 8 bases are shared with TRBD1. This CDR3 spans 13 amino acids. Per the germline V gene, CDR1 is SEHNR and CDR2 is FQNEAQ (reference sequence). J was trimmed by 5 bases and V by 6 bases; bases with no gene match: 6. CDR3 coding DNA: TGTGCCAGCAGTGACAGGGGTGGAGACGAGCAGTACTTC. Amino acid sequence: CASSDRGGDEQYF.

This clonotype was seen a few times. The chain has TRBV18 and TRBJ2-7, with D possibly being TRBD1 (5 bases). The CDR3 spans 15 residues. From germline, CDR1 is KGHSH and CDR2 LQKENI. Trimming took 4 bases from V and 5 from J, leaving 18 bases between them. CDR3 sequence: CASSRTEGALHEQYF. DNA for the CDR3: TGTGCCAGCTCACGAACGGAAGGGGCTCTCCACGAGCAGTACTTC. The full variable domain, completed using reference TRBV18 and TRBJ2-7, is NAGVMQNPRHLVRRRGQEARLRCSPMKGHSHVYWYRQLPEEGLKFMVYLQKENIIDESGMPKERFSAEFPKEGPSILRIQQVVRGDSAAYFCASSRTEGALHEQYFGPGTRLTVT.

The V call is TRBV15, the J call TRBJ2-7, with D possibly matching TRBD2 (6 bases). The ends were cut back, 5 bases at V and 0 bases at J, with 14 bases in the middle. Germline V lookup: CDR1 LNHNV, CDR2 YYDKDF (reference sequence). There are 15 residues in the CDR3. CDR3 sequence: CATSAGTGSSYEQYF. Written as DNA, the CDR3 is TGTGCCACCAGCGCGGGAACCGGGTCCTCCTACGAGCAGTACTTC.

There are a few counts of this clonotype. V usage is TRBV6-2 or TRBV6-3 and J usage is TRBJ2-1, with 9 positions matching TRBD2. J lost 3 bases, V lost 5 bases, and 5 bases had no gene match. The CDR3 length is 15 residues. From germline, CDR1 is MNHEY and CDR2 SVGEGT. The CDR3 DNA sequence: TGTGCCAGCAGTCTCGGGACTAGCCTCTACAATGAGCAGTTCTTC. This encodes CASSLGTSLYNEQFF.

The rearrangement links TRBV12-3 or TRBV12-4 to TRBJ2-5; 12 positions match TRBD2. J lost 1 base, V lost 4 bases, and 10 bases had no gene match. This CDR3 contains 18 residues. In nucleotides, the CDR3 is TGTGCCAGCAGTTCCCCTTGGACTAGCGGGGTGCTCCAAGAGACCCAGTACTTC. This sequence encodes CASSSPWTSGVLQETQYF.

The chain has TRBV29-1 and TRBJ2-1; D gene uncertain. Germline V gene sequence: CDR1 SQVTM, CDR2 ANQGSEA. The V gene lost 3 bases and the J gene lost 8 bases, with 8 bases spanning the gap. This CDR3 has 11 residues. CDR3 residues: CSVDMVHEQFF. CDR3 nucleotide sequence: TGCAGCGTTGACATGGTCCATGAGCAGTTCTTC.

The rearrangement links TRBV27 to TRBJ2-5; no firm D call. V was cut by 1 base and J by 2 bases, with 5 bases left in between. Germline V gene sequence: CDR1 MNHEY, CDR2 SMNVEV (reference sequence). This CDR3 has 13 residues. The CDR3 protein is CASSLWGQETQYF. CDR3 coding DNA: TGTGCCAGCAGTTTATGGGGTCAAGAGACCCAGTACTTC.

In DNA, the CDR3 is TGTGCCAGCAGCTCCGGGGGTAGCTCCTACGAGCAGTACTTC. Its translation: CASSSGGSSYEQYF. J is TRBJ2-7 and V is TRBV9, with TRBD2 as a possible D gene (6 bases). Germline loops: CDR1 SGDLS, CDR2 YYNGEE. Trimming stripped 4 bases from V and 0 bases from J, with 11 bases between. The CDR3 loop spans 14 amino acids.

This clonotype was observed a handful of times. In DNA form, the CDR3 reads TGTGCCAGCAGTGAATCGAGACAGGGGCCAGAGTGGACCCAGTACTTC. Translated, it gives CASSESRQGPEWTQYF. The chain has TRBV25-1 and TRBJ2-5, with 8 bases fitting TRBD1. CDR3 length: 16 amino acids. V was pared by 1 base and J by 7 bases, with 11 bases of the junction left unmatched. Germline CDR1 MGHDK, CDR2 SYGVNS.

The chain combines TRBV5-1 with TRBJ1-4, with D perhaps matching TRBD1 (5 bases). Germline loops: CDR1 SGHRS, CDR2 YFSETQ. CDR3 length equals 14 residues. V lost 4 bases and J lost 5, with 12 bases in between. Here the CDR3 DNA reads TGCGCCAGCAGCCGGGACGATCTGAATGAAAAACTGTTTTTT. Its protein is CASSRDDLNEKLFF.

The CDR3 region has the DNA TGTGCCAGCAGCTCTAGCGGGGGGCCCCCCGGGGAGCTGTTTTTT. Protein: CASSSSGGPPGELFF. This chain uses TRBV11-2 with TRBJ2-2; 11 nucleotides agree with TRBD2. The CDR3 has 15 amino acids. Germline lookup yields CDR1 SGHAT and CDR2 FQNNGV. V shed 4 bases, J shed 6 bases, and the junction held 4 bases outside the gene matches.

This clonotype was found a few times. The chain combines TRBV5-6 with TRBJ2-5; a weak D match, TRBD2 (5 bases). V was clipped by 2 bases and J by 1 base, with 15 bases between them. This CDR3 has 16 amino acids. The germline gives CDR1 SGHDT, CDR2 YYEEEE. The chain's CDR3 is CASSFTVSRGQETQYF. CDR3 in DNA: TGTGCCAGCAGCTTCACCGTCTCCCGGGGCCAAGAGACCCAGTACTTC.

This clonotype was counted a few times. V usage is TRBV5-1 and J usage is TRBJ2-7; tentative D call: TRBD2 (6 bases). The CDR3 has 15 amino acids. V was cut by 2 bases and J by 0 bases, with 12 bases left in between. CDR1 SGHRS and CDR2 YFSETQ come from the germline V gene. As DNA, the CDR3 is TGCGCCAGCAGCTTCAGGACCGGGAGCTCCTACGAGCAGTACTTC. It codes for CASSFRTGSSYEQYF.

This clonotype appeared a few times. The chain carries TRBV5-1 and TRBJ2-3; 12 bases fit TRBD2. This CDR3 has 16 residues. Trimming removed 4 bases from V and 2 bases from J; junction bases left unmatched: 5. In germline, CDR1 is SGHRS, CDR2 YFSETQ. CDR3 loop: CASSAGLAGVTDTQYF. The CDR3 nucleotides read TGCGCCAGCAGCGCGGGACTAGCGGGCGTCACAGATACGCAGTATTTT.

This clonotype was detected ten times or more. This sequence joins TRBV29-1 and TRBJ2-1, with D maybe TRBD2 (6 bases). Trimming shortened V by 1 base and J by 5 bases, and 12 bases separated the two germline ends. The CDR3 has 14 amino acids. The germline gives CDR1 SQVTM, CDR2 ANQGSEA. CDR3 region: CSVEGPASDNEQFF. Here the CDR3 DNA reads TGCAGCGTTGAAGGCCCCGCTAGCGACAATGAGCAGTTCTTC.

This clonotype was recorded a few times. V and J are TRBV20-1 and TRBJ2-2; no reliable D call. Trimming pared 2 bases from V and 0 bases from J, leaving 10 bases between. The V gene's germline CDR1 is DFQATT and CDR2 SNEGSKA (reference sequence). The CDR3 has 15 amino acids. CDR3 in amino acids: CSARRMGTNTGELFF. CDR3 nucleotide sequence: TGCAGTGCTAGAAGGATGGGGACGAACACCGGGGAGCTGTTTTTT.